These T cell receptor beta chains were read from a single sample in a study of post-analysis software for immune sequencing data. TCRdb re-called the PCR reads with MiXCR, one entry per CDR3 protein. Among around 770,000 distinct CDR3 sequences listed, under 60% were seen once. The source material was blood. These receptors originate from a girl under 18 with multiple sclerosis. Each CDR3 is given with its conserved first and last residue. The D gene is left open where the match is weak. The listing skips clone size in some rows; elsewhere it reads once, few, many or a size class.

D: -; length: 15; size: -; V: TRBV5-1; J: TRBJ2-3; DNA: TGCGCCAGCTCCCCGGCGGCTAGCGCGACAGATACGCAGTATTTT; CDR3: CASSPAASATDTQYF
D: -; length: 14; size: many; V: TRBV7-2; J: TRBJ2-7; DNA: TGTGCCAGCAGCCCCGGCGGACAAGCCTACGAGCAGTACTTC; CDR3: CASSPGGQAYEQYF
D: TRBD2; length: 14; size: -; V: TRBV29-1; J: TRBJ2-5; DNA: TGCAGCGTCCGACTAGCGGGAGAGGGGGAGACCCAGTACTTC; CDR3: CSVRLAGEGETQYF
D: TRBD2; length: 16; size: -; V: TRBV4-1; J: TRBJ2-7; DNA: TGCGCCAGCAGCCAAGACCCTAGCGGTAAATCCTACGAGCAGTACTTC; CDR3: CASSQDPSGKSYEQYF
D: -; length: 15; size: -; V: TRBV6-2/TRBV6-3; J: TRBJ1-2; DNA: TGTGCCAGCAGTTACGAATTGTCGGTCTGGAATGGCTACACCTTC; CDR3: CASSYELSVWNGYTF
D: -; length: 19; size: -; V: TRBV7-2; J: TRBJ2-4; DNA: TGTGCCAGCAACCATCTCCACCGCCCTTCGGGTGGGGTGGGAAACATTCAGTACTTC; CDR3: CASNHLHRPSGGVGNIQYF
D: -; length: 12; size: many; V: TRBV29-1; J: TRBJ2-1; DNA: TGCAGCGTTGAGTGGCACTTTGATGAGCAGTTCTTC; CDR3: CSVEWHFDEQFF
D: -; length: 16; size: -; V: TRBV14; J: TRBJ1-2; DNA: TGTGCCAGCAGCGTACAGCCGGGGCAGGGTGGCTATGGCTACACCTTC; CDR3: CASSVQPGQGGYGYTF
D: TRBD2; length: 19; size: -; V: TRBV9; J: TRBJ2-1; DNA: TGTGCCAGCAGCGTAGCTGGCAGCGGGAGGTTTAGCTCCTACAATGAGCAGTTCTTC; CDR3: CASSVAGSGRFSSYNEQFF
D: -; length: 14; size: -; V: TRBV4-1; J: TRBJ2-7; DNA: TGCGCCAGCAGCCAAGGCCCTAGTTTGGATGAGCAGTACTTC; CDR3: CASSQGPSLDEQYF